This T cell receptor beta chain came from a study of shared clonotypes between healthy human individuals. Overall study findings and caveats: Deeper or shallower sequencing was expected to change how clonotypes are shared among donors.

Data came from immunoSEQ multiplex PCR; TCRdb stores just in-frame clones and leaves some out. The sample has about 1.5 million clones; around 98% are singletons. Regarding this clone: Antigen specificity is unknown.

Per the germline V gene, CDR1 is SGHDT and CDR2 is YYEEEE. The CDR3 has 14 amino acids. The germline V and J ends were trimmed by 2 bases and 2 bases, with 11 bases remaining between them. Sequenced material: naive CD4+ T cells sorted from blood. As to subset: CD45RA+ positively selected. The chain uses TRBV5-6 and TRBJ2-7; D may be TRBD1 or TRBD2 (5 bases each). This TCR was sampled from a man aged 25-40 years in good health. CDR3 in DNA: TGTGCCAGCAGCTTTGGGGGATTGGCCTACGAGCAGTACTTC. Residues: CASSFGGLAYEQYF.